The clone carrying this T cell receptor (beta chain) was seen many times. Its antigen is as yet unknown. The data belong to a study of T cells in Graves' hyperthyroidism and ophthalmopathy. Study-level points and caveats: Most thyroid clonotypes expanded above 0.001 were also detected in blood.

The CDR3 runs 14 residues. V gave up 8 bases and J gave up 1 base; unmatched junction bases: 7. Germline CDR1 reads MNHEY; CDR2 reads SMNVEV (reference sequence). RNA transcripts provided the source from which TCR beta CDR3 regions were amplified. The HTBI set primed first-round TCR CDR3 RT-PCR. One entry per CDR3 protein results from TCRdb running MiXCR on the multiplex PCR reads. The sample has under 400,000 distinct CDR3 sequences; roughly 13% are singletons. The clonotype originates from a woman between 18 and 29 years old with Graves' hyperthyroidism. The sequenced sample was blood. J is TRBJ2-7 and V is TRBV27; 8 nucleotides agree with TRBD1. CDR3 residues: CASYRTGRSYEQYF. Written as DNA, the CDR3 is TGTGCCAGCTACAGGACAGGGCGATCCTACGAGCAGTACTTC.